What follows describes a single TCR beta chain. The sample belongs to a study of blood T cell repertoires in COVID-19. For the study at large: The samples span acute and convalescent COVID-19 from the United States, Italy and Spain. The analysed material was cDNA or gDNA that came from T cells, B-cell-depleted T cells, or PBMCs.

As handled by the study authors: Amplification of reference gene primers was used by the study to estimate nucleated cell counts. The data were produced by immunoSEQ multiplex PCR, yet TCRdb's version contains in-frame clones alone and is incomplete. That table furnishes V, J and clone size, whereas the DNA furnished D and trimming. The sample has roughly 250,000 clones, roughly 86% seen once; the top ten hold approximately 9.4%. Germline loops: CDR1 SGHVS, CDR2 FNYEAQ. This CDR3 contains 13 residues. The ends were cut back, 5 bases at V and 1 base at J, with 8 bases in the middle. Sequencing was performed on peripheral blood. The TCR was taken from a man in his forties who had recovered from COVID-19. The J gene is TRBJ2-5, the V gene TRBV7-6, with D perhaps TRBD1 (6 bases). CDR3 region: CASSDRFQETQYF. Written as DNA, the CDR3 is TGTGCCAGCAGCGACAGGTTCCAAGAGACCCAGTACTTC.